The clone carrying this TCR beta chain turned up a few times. Its antigen is unidentified. The sample comes from a study of T cells after yellow fever vaccination. In the study overall: Low-cell-number fractions underwent preparation using SMART-Seq v4 Ultra Low Input. Broader study findings: Post-booster repertoires contained most primary-vaccination clones again (approximately 97% CD4, roughly 90% CD8).

The V end lost 0 bases, the J end lost 2 bases, and 10 bases lay between the germline ends. This CDR3 has 15 amino acids. CDR1 and CDR2 from the germline V gene are MNHNY and SVGAGI (reference sequence). Template switching with 5'RACE generated the TCR cDNA and added a universal primer site and UMIs. TCRdb re-derived calls from the 5' RACE reads in MiXCR, one entry per CDR3 protein. This repertoire shows approximately 160,000 distinct CDR3 sequences, around 8.5% found once; its top ten account for around 40%. The sequences come from CD8+ T cells sorted from PBMCs, collected 45 days after the yellow fever booster vaccination. The chain joins TRBV6-6 to TRBJ2-5; D gene unclear. This sequence was found in a man aged 18 to 30 who received the YFV17D yellow fever vaccine. The CDR3 here is CASSYSPGRQETQYF. The CDR3 bases are TGTGCCAGCAGTTACTCGCCGGGTCGTCAAGAGACCCAGTACTTC.